The entry below gives a single TCR beta chain sequence along with its context. What antigen it recognizes has not been identified. The record has no base qualities; no much larger clone is one base away. V and J lose 5 bases and 3 bases, and a span of 16 bases separates them. Counted from cysteine to phenylalanine, this CDR3 has 16 amino acids. Only CDR3 DNA is held: 48 bases, read in frame from base 1. Looking up the germline V gene yields CDR1 MGHRA and CDR2 YSYEKL. Patients with a history of autoimmune disease or receiving systemic immunosuppression were excluded from the trial. In every dose cohort, peripheral blood was drawn for TCR sequencing at baseline, cycle 4 day 1, and cycle 7 day 1. The samples were drawn from a first-in-human, open-label, multicenter phase I dose-escalation trial of ivuxolimab. Adults with locally advanced or metastatic melanoma, renal cell, hepatocellular, or head and neck squamous cell carcinoma were enrolled in the trial. CD4+ and CD8+ T cells were sorted separately from peripheral blood before TCR sequencing.

To sequence the TCRbeta CDR3 region, genomic DNA was isolated from the sorted cells. TCRbeta CDR3 regions were sequenced using the immunoSEQ Assay. TCRdb limited this immuneACCESS table to in-frame rearrangements with V and J called. A share of clones is missing; checked studies link under half to unresolved V genes, and the rest is unexplained. Within this sample are approximately 40,000 clones, with over 65% of them counted one time only. The top ten clonotypes cover about 19% of the sample. The record originates from a study of OX40 agonist ivuxolimab in advanced cancers. The study in broad terms: The costimulatory receptor OX40 (CD134) was targeted by ivuxolimab, a fully human IgG2 agonistic monoclonal antibody. Intravenous ivuxolimab was administered to patients every 2 weeks at six dose levels: 0.01, 0.1, 0.3, 1.5, 3 and 10 mg/kg. Of the 52 patients in dose escalation, about 20 had hepatocellular carcinoma, about 15 had melanoma, 9 had renal cell carcinoma and 9 had head and neck cancer. The dose-escalation cohort was 82.7% male with a mean age of around 62 years, ranging from roughly 20 to 85. Prior anti-PD-1, anti-PD-L1 or anti-CTLA-4 therapy was permitted, and approximately 41% of dose-escalation patients had received checkpoint inhibitors. Partial responses occurred in three dose-escalation patients, of whom one had hepatocellular carcinoma and two had cutaneous melanoma. Peripheral TCRbeta sequencing was intended to test whether TCR sequence diversity was altered and clonal T-cell expansion was caused by ivuxolimab. The paper reports the monotherapy dose-escalation portion (N of about 56 patients) of the phase I ivuxolimab trial. The paper's findings and limits, for the study overall: Low levels of normalized T-cell clonal expansion were also shown by some nonresponding patients. In the 0.1-3.0 mg/kg groups, partial responders were among the patients with the lowest normalized peripheral clonal expansion, particularly in CD8+ T cells. On average, CD8+ T cells showed more expanded clones than CD4+ T cells after ivuxolimab. At doses of 0.1 to 3.0 mg/kg, clonal expansion of both CD4+ and CD8+ blood T cells was observed from baseline to week 6. Antigen specificity was not determined for the clonally expanded peripheral T cells.

This sequence was found in an adult with an advanced solid tumor such as melanoma, head and neck, liver or kidney cancer. The sequencing used CD4+ or CD8+ T cells sorted from blood, collected in a trial of the OX40 agonist ivuxolimab. The chain is assembled from TRBV4-1 and TRBJ1-4; the D gene is unclear. The CDR3 corresponds to CASSAAGWIANEKLFF. Read as DNA, the sequence is TGCGCCAGCAGCGCGGCAGGCTGGATAGCTAATGAAAAACTGTTTTTT.